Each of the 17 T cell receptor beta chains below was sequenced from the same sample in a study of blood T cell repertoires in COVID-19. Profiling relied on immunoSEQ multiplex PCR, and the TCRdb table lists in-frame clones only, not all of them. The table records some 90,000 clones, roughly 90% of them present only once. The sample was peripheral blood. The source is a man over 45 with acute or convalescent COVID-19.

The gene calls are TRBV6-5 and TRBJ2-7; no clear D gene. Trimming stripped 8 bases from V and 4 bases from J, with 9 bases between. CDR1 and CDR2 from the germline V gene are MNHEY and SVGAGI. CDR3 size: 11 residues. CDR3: CASAERYEQYV. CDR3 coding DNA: TGTGCCAGCGCTGAGCGTTACGAGCAGTACGTC.

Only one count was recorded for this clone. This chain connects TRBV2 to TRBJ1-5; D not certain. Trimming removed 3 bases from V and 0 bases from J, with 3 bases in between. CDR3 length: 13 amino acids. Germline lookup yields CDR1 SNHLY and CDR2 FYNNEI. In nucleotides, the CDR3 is TGTGCCAGCAGTGACAGTAGCAATCAGCCCCAGCATTTT. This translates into CASSDSSNQPQHF.

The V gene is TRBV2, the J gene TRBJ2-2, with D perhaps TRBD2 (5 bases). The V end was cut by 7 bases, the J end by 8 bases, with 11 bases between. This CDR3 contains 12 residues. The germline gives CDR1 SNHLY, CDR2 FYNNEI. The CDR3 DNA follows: TGTGCCAGCACGGAGGACGCAGGGGAGCTGTTTTTT. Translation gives CASTEDAGELFF. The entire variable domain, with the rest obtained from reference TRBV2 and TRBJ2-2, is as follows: EPEVTQTPSHQVTQMGQEVILRCVPISNHLYFYWYRQILGQKVEFLVSFYNNEISEKSEIFDDQFSVERPDGSNFTLKIRSTKLEDSAMYFCASTEDAGELFFGEGSRLTVL.

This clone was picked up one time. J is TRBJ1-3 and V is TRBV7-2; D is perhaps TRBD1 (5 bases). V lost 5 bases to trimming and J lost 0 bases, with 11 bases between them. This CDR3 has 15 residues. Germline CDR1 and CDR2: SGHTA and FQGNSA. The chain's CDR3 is CASSQTVTSGNTIYF. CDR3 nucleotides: TGTGCCAGCAGCCAGACAGTCACCTCTGGAAACACCATATATTTT.

The CDR3 DNA is TGTGCCAGCAGTCCAAATAGCAGGGGCTATGGCTACACCTTC. Translated: CASSPNSRGYGYTF. V gene TRBV6-5 combines with J gene TRBJ1-2; weak D call: TRBD1 (6 bases). V lost 5 bases and J lost 4, with 14 bases in between. The CDR3 runs to 14 residues. CDR1 and CDR2 from the germline V gene are MNHEY and SVGAGI.

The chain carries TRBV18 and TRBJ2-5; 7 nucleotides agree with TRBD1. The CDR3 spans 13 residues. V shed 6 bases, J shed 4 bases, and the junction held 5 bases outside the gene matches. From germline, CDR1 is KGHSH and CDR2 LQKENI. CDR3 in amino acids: CASSDRVRETQYF. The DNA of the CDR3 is TGTGCCAGCTCCGACAGGGTTCGAGAGACCCAGTACTTC.

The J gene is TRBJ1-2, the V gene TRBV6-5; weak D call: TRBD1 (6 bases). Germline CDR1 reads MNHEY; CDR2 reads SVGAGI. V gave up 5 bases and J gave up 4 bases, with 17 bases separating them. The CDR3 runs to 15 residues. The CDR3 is CASSQTDGQLYGYTF. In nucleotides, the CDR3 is TGTGCCAGCAGTCAAACTGACGGACAGCTCTATGGCTACACCTTC.

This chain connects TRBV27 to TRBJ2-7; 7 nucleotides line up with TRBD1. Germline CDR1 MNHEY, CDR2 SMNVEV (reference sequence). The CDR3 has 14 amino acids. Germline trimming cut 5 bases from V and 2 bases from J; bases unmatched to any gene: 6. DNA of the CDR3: TGTGCCAGCAGTCCGGCCCAGGGGGCCTACGAGCAGTACGTC. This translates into CASSPAQGAYEQYV.

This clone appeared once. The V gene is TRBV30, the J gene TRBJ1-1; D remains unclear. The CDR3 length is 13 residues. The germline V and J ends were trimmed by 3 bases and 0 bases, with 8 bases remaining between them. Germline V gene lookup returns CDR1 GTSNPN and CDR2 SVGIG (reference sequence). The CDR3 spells CAWRRQVNTEAFF. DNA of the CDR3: TGTGCCTGGAGGCGTCAAGTGAACACTGAAGCTTTCTTT.

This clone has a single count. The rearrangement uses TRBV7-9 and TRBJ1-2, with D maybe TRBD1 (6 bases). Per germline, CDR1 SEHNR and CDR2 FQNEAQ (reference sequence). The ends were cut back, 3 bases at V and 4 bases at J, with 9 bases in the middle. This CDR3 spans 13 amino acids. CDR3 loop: CASSFPQGYGYTF. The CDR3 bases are TGTGCCAGCAGCTTCCCACAGGGCTATGGCTACACCTTC.

The CDR3 loop is CASSRTGVEGYTF. In DNA, the CDR3 is TGCGCCAGCAGCCGGACAGGGGTCGAGGGCTACACCTTC. The chain is built from TRBV5-1 and TRBJ1-2; 9 nucleotides line up with TRBD1. V lost 4 bases, J lost 8 bases, and 6 bases stayed unmatched. CDR1 and CDR2 from the germline V gene are SGHRS and YFSETQ. The CDR3 extends over 13 amino acids.

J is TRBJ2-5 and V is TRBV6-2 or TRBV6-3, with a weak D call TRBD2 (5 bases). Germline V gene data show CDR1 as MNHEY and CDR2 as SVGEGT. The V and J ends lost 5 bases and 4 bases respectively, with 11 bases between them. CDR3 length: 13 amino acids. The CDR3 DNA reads TGTGCCAGCAGTGTCGTAGCGATAGAGACCCAGTACTTC. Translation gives CASSVVAIETQYF.

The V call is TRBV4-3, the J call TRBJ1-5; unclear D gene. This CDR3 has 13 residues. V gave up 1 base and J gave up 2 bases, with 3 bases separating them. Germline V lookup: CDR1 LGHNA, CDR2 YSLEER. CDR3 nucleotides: TGCGCCAGCAGCCAAGGAGGCAATCAGCCCCAGCATTTT. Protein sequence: CASSQGGNQPQHF.

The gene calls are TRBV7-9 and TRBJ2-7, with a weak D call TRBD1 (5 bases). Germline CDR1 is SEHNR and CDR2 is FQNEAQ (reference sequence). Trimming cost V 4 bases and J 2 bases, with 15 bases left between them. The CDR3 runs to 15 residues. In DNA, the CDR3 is TGTGCCAGCAGCTCCGCCGCGACAGCAACCTACGAGCAGTACTTC. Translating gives CASSSAATATYEQYF.

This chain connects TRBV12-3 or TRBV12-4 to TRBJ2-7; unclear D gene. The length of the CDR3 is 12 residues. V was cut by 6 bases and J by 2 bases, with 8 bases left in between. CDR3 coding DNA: TGTGCCAGCAGCTACTCCCCCTACGAGCAGTACGTC. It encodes CASSYSPYEQYV.

The CDR3: CASSLESSTDTQYF. The CDR3 region has the DNA TGCGCCAGCAGCTTGGAGAGTAGCACAGATACGCAGTATTTT. This chain links TRBV5-1 with TRBJ2-3; D ambiguous. The germline V gene has CDR1 SGHRS and CDR2 YFSETQ. Trimming stripped 0 bases from V and 0 bases from J, with 5 bases between. The CDR3 consists of 14 residues.

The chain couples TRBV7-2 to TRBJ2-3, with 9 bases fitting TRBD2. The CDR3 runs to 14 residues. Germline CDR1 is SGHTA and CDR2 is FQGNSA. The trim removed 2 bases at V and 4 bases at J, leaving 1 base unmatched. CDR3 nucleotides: TGTGCCAGCAGCTTACTAGCGGGGTCAGATACGCAGTATTTT. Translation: CASSLLAGSDTQYF.